The text below deals with one T cell receptor beta chain. This record belongs to a study of blood T cells in healthy people across ages. Combining a sample-barcoded 5' primer with a J-beta primer mix, a second PCR ran for about 7 to 11 cycles. MiXCR was run by TCRdb on the 5' RACE reads, yielding one entry per CDR3 protein. The profile shows hundreds of thousands of distinct CDR3 sequences, more than 55% of them singletons. The CDR3 spans 17 residues. CDR1 and CDR2 from the germline V gene are MNHNY and SVGAGI (reference sequence). V lost 6 bases, J lost 4 bases, and 23 bases lay in between. The sequenced sample was blood. The TCR was taken from a man between 35 and 55 years old in good health. This chain uses TRBV6-6 with TRBJ2-3; a possible D gene is TRBD1 (6 bases). The CDR3 loop is CASRHDYGLKGADTQYF. Written as DNA, the CDR3 is TGTGCCAGCAGACACGACTACGGACTCAAGGGGGCAGATACGCAGTATTTT.